Listed below are T cell receptor beta chains from one sample, sequenced in a study of blood T cell repertoires in COVID-19. Data came from immunoSEQ multiplex PCR; TCRdb stores just in-frame clones and leaves some out. The sample lists 150,000 to 200,000 clones; just under 80% were seen once. Sequencing used peripheral blood. The receptors stem from a woman older than 75 with active or convalescent COVID-19. Each CDR3 is given with its conserved first and last residue. The D gene is left open where the match is weak. The size entry is marked missing in some rows and otherwise reads once, few, many or a size class.

CDR3aa | CDR3nt | d_gene | abundance | j_gene | v_gene
CASSKAWHQSTEAFF | TGTGCCAGCAGCAAAGCGTGGCACCAGTCCACTGAAGCTTTCTTT | NA | NA | TRBJ1-1 | TRBV21-1
CASSPAFDGEDQPQHF | TGTGCCAGCAGTCCCGCCTTCGACGGCGAGGATCAGCCCCAGCATTTT | NA | many | TRBJ1-5 | TRBV28
CASSADEQGIYGYTF | TGTGCCAGCAGCGCGGACGAACAGGGAATCTATGGCTACACCTTC | NA | many | TRBJ1-2 | TRBV9
CASSLGDSLNEKLFF | TGTGCCAGCAGCTTGGGTGACAGCCTGAATGAAAAACTGTTTTTT | NA | once | TRBJ1-4 | TRBV7-9
CSGRASGWTQYF | TGCAGCGGTCGGGCTAGCGGGTGGACCCAGTACTTC | TRBD2 | NA | TRBJ2-5 | TRBV29-1
CASSSYGQPGTGELFF | TGTGCCAGCAGTTCTTACGGACAGCCGGGCACCGGGGAGCTGTTTTTT | NA | NA | TRBJ2-2 | TRBV6-5
CASHTGSSGNTIYF | TGTGCCAGTCACACAGGGTCCTCTGGAAACACCATATATTTT | NA | NA | TRBJ1-3 | TRBV10-3
CASSQLTPGQGPPQYF | TGTGCCAGCAGTCAACTAACCCCCGGACAGGGGCCCCCCCAGTACTTC | TRBD1 | NA | TRBJ2-7 | TRBV27
CASGGLGTTSTDTQYF | TGTGCCAGCGGGGGACTAGGGACCACTAGCACAGATACGCAGTATTTT | TRBD2 | NA | TRBJ2-3 | TRBV3-1/TRBV3-2
CASSLGLAGGLRQETQYF | TGTGCCAGCAGCTTAGGACTAGCGGGGGGATTGCGGCAAGAGACCCAGTACTTC | TRBD2 | NA | TRBJ2-5 | TRBV7-9
CASSEEWLAGYEQYF | TGTGCCAGCAGTGAAGAGTGGCTAGCGGGGTACGAGCAGTACTTC | TRBD2 | few | TRBJ2-7 | TRBV2
CASSDLRGNRGENGYTF | TGCGCCAGCAGTGACCTGCGGGGGAACAGGGGGGAGAATGGCTACACCTTC | TRBD1 | NA | TRBJ1-2 | TRBV10-1
CASTETSGGEQFF | TGTGCCAGTACCGAGACTAGCGGGGGTGAGCAGTTCTTC | TRBD2 | NA | TRBJ2-1 | TRBV19
CSVRIPGLKPYEQYF | TGCAGCGTTAGAATACCGGGACTTAAACCCTACGAGCAGTACTTC | NA | NA | TRBJ2-7 | TRBV29-1
CASRAPGLSAFF | TGTGCCAGCAGGGCTCCGGGACTTAGCGCTTTCTTT | NA | NA | TRBJ1-1 | TRBV25-1
CASSLARAGKGGELFF | TGTGCCAGCAGCTTAGCTAGGGCAGGGAAGGGCGGGGAGCTGTTTTTT | NA | NA | TRBJ2-2 | TRBV7-2
CSVGTGFNQPQHF | TGCAGCGTCGGGACAGGATTCAATCAGCCCCAGCATTTT | TRBD1 | NA | TRBJ1-5 | TRBV29-1
CASSRSGVLSDTQYF | TGTGCCAGCAGCCGTAGCGGGGTTCTGTCGGATACGCAGTATTTT | TRBD2 | NA | TRBJ2-3 | TRBV7-2
CASNPRGWSWSPLHF | TGTGCCAGCAACCCACGGGGTTGGAGTTGGTCACCCCTCCACTTT | NA | NA | TRBJ1-6 | TRBV28
CASSLGQPQPQHF | TGTGCCAGCAGCTTAGGACAGCCTCAGCCCCAGCATTTT | NA | NA | TRBJ1-5 | TRBV7-8
CSVRAGGTDTQYF | TGCAGCGTTAGAGCGGGGGGGACAGATACGCAGTATTTT | TRBD2 | few | TRBJ2-3 | TRBV29-1
CASRSTMNTEAFF | TGTGCCAGCAGAAGCACTATGAACACTGAAGCTTTCTTT | NA | few | TRBJ1-1 | TRBV12-3/TRBV12-4
CAISEGLNSGNTIYF | TGTGCCATCAGTGAAGGACTGAACTCTGGAAACACCATATATTTT | NA | NA | TRBJ1-3 | TRBV10-3
CASRGSQGARFNEQFF | TGTGCCAGCAGAGGATCACAGGGGGCGCGTTTCAATGAGCAGTTCTTC | TRBD1 | NA | TRBJ2-1 | TRBV28
CASSLLGTGTGHEQYF | TGTGCCAGCAGCTTATTGGGGACAGGGACAGGGCACGAGCAGTACTTC | TRBD1 | NA | TRBJ2-7 | TRBV7-9
CASSRDSEAYGYTF | TGCGCCAGCAGTCGTGACTCCGAGGCCTACGGCTACACCTTC | NA | NA | TRBJ1-2 | TRBV5-1
CASTTGGVETEAFF | TGTGCCAGCACCACGGGGGGTGTTGAGACTGAAGCTTTCTTT | NA | once | TRBJ1-1 | TRBV6-5
CASSVGLANTPGTQYF | TGTGCCAGCAGCGTAGGCCTAGCAAATACCCCGGGGACCCAGTACTTC | NA | NA | TRBJ2-5 | TRBV9
CAWRRAGHYEQYF | TGTGCCTGGAGAAGGGCAGGGCACTACGAGCAGTACTTC | NA | many | TRBJ2-7 | TRBV30
CASSPGTAQPQHF | TGTGCCAGCTCACCCGGGACAGCTCAGCCCCAGCATTTT | TRBD1 | NA | TRBJ1-5 | TRBV18
CASSTGTGSHEQYF | TGTGCCAGTAGTACCGGGACAGGGTCACACGAGCAGTACTTC | TRBD1 | NA | TRBJ2-7 | TRBV19
CASSYGGMNTEAFF | TGTGCCAGCAGTTACGGCGGGATGAACACTGAAGCTTTCTTT | NA | NA | TRBJ1-1 | TRBV6-5
CASSYPTSGGTPSTDTQYF | TGTGCCAGCAGTTACCCGACTAGCGGCGGAACCCCTAGCACAGATACGCAGTATTTT | TRBD2 | NA | TRBJ2-3 | TRBV6-2/TRBV6-3
CASTLEGYNYGYTF | TGTGCCAGTACCCTAGAGGGCTATAACTATGGCTACACCTTC | NA | once | TRBJ1-2 | TRBV19
CASSQRGDYEQYF | TGCGCCAGCAGTCAAAGAGGAGACTACGAGCAGTACTTC | NA | NA | TRBJ2-7 | TRBV5-1
CASSSGTGIKTQYF | TGTGCCAGCAGCTCCGGGACAGGGATTAAGACCCAGTACTTC | TRBD1 | NA | TRBJ2-5 | TRBV5-4
CASSEAVGVWTGAYEQYF | TGTGCCAGCAGTGAAGCGGTAGGGGTTTGGACAGGGGCCTACGAGCAGTACTTC | TRBD1 | NA | TRBJ2-7 | TRBV6-1
CASRFLPPGQRVGELFF | TGCGCCAGCAGATTTTTACCTCCGGGACAGAGAGTGGGGGAGCTGTTTTTT | TRBD1 | once | TRBJ2-2 | TRBV5-1
CASSTETREITYEQYF | TGTGCCAGCAGTACAGAAACCAGGGAAATTACCTACGAGCAGTACTTC | NA | NA | TRBJ2-7 | TRBV28
CASSIWPGTYNEQFF | TGTGCCAGTAGTATTTGGCCAGGGACCTACAATGAGCAGTTCTTC | NA | once | TRBJ2-1 | TRBV19
CASSLTGIDEKLFF | TGTGCCAGCAGTCTGACAGGGATAGATGAAAAACTGTTTTTT | TRBD1 | NA | TRBJ1-4 | TRBV7-9
CASSARGNTGELFF | TGCGCCAGCAGTGCCAGGGGAAACACCGGGGAGCTGTTTTTT | NA | NA | TRBJ2-2 | TRBV5-1
CAIKVQGNTEAFF | TGTGCCATCAAGGTACAGGGGAACACTGAAGCTTTCTTT | NA | NA | TRBJ1-1 | TRBV10-3
CASSSRGGPGGRTDTQYF | TGTGCCAGCAGCTCCCGGGGAGGTCCGGGGGGCCGGACAGATACGCAGTATTTT | NA | NA | TRBJ2-3 | TRBV7-2
CAISEDERGGTDTQYF | TGTGCCATCAGTGAGGATGAGCGGGGGGGCACAGATACGCAGTATTTT | TRBD2 | NA | TRBJ2-3 | TRBV10-3
CAISDLQGYGYTF | TGTGCCATCAGTGACTTACAGGGTTACGGCTACACCTTC | NA | NA | TRBJ1-2 | TRBV10-3
CASSRQGYGYTF | TGTGCCAGCAGTCGGCAGGGTTATGGCTACACCTTC | NA | NA | TRBJ1-2 | TRBV28
CASSPSKAKNIQYF | TGTGCCAGCTCACCGAGTAAGGCCAAAAACATTCAGTACTTC | NA | NA | TRBJ2-4 | TRBV18
CTSSQGDTGRASLLNEKLFF | TGCACCAGCAGCCAAGGAGATACAGGGAGAGCCTCGCTCCTAAACGAAAAACTGTTTTTT | NA | NA | TRBJ1-4 | TRBV1
CASRSVSPLHF | TGTGCCAGCCGTAGTGTCTCACCCCTCCACTTT | NA | NA | TRBJ1-6 | TRBV28
CASSFFGGTYEQYF | TGTGCCAGCAGCTTCTTCGGGGGAACCTACGAGCAGTACTTC | NA | NA | TRBJ2-7 | TRBV11-2
CASSWGQGFGEAFF | TGTGCCAGCAGTTGGGGACAGGGATTTGGTGAAGCTTTCTTT | TRBD1 | NA | TRBJ1-1 | TRBV2
CASSPLGSYNEQFF | TGTGCCAGCAGCCCCCTCGGCTCCTACAATGAGCAGTTCTTC | NA | few | TRBJ2-1 | TRBV14
CASRRPQGSNEKLFF | TGTGCCAGCAGACGCCCACAGGGTTCTAATGAAAAACTGTTTTTT | NA | NA | TRBJ1-4 | TRBV28
CASRSETGRGTGELFF | TGTGCCAGCAGAAGTGAGACAGGTCGTGGCACCGGGGAGCTGTTTTTT | NA | NA | TRBJ2-2 | TRBV7-9
CASSKERSLSYGYTF | TGTGCCAGCAGCAAAGAACGGTCCCTCTCCTATGGCTACACCTTC | NA | once | TRBJ1-2 | TRBV21-1
CASSYSGTGIEKLFF | TGTGCCAGCAGTTATTCAGGGACAGGGATTGAAAAACTGTTTTTT | TRBD1 | once | TRBJ1-4 | TRBV6-5
CASSFQGMSNQPQHF | TGTGCCAGCAGCTTTCAGGGTATGAGCAATCAGCCCCAGCATTTT | NA | NA | TRBJ1-5 | TRBV7-2